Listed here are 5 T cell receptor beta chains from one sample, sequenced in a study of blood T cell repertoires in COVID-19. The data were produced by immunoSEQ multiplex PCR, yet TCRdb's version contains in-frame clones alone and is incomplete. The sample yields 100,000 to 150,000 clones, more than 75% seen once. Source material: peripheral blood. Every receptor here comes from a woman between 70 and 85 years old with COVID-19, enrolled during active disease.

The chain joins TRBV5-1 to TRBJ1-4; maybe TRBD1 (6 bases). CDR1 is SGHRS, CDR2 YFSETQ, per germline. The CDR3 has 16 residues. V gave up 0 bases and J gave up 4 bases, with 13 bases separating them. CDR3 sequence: CASSLEGQTGNEKLFF. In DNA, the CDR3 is TGCGCCAGCAGCTTGGAGGGACAAACGGGTAATGAAAAACTGTTTTTT.

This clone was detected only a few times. The DNA for the CDR3 is TGTGCCTGGAGCCTAATGGGACAGGGAAGGGTTGGCTACACCTTC. It translates to CAWSLMGQGRVGYTF. The chain uses TRBV30 and TRBJ1-2, with 9 bases lining up with TRBD1. Germline loops: CDR1 GTSNPN, CDR2 SVGIG (reference sequence). This CDR3 contains 15 residues. Germline trimming cut 3 bases from V and 7 bases from J; bases unmatched to any gene: 12.

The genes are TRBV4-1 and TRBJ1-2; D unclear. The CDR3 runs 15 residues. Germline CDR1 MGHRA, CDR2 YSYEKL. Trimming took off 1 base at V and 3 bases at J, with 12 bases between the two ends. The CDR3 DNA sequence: TGCGCCAGCAGCCAAGTAGGCAGGCCATACTATGGCTACACCTTC. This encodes CASSQVGRPYYGYTF.

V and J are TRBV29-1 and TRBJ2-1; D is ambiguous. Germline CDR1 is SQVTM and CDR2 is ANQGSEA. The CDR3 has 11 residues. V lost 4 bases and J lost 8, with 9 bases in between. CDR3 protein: CSVGLADEQFF. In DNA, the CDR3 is TGCAGCGTTGGACTCGCAGATGAGCAGTTCTTC.

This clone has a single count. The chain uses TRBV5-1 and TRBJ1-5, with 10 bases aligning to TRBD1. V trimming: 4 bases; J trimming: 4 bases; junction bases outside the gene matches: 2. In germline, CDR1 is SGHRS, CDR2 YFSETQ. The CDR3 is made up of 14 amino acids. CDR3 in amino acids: CASSAGQGNQPQHF. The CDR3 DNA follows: TGCGCCAGCAGCGCGGGACAGGGGAATCAGCCCCAGCATTTT.